This T cell receptor beta chain was captured by sequencing in a study of blood T cell repertoires in COVID-19. Exposed participants came across a COVID-19 case within 2 weeks before study entry. Produced via immunoSEQ multiplex PCR; TCRdb's table is partial and in-frame only. Of approximately 300,000 clones listed, 85% to 95% are singletons. V was clipped by 6 bases and J by 4 bases, with 12 bases between them. This CDR3 has 13 residues. The sample consisted of PBMCs or T cells enriched from blood (not recorded which). The sequence was obtained from a woman in her twenties or thirties who had been exposed to COVID-19. The gene calls are TRBV12-3 or TRBV12-4 and TRBJ2-5; a weak D match, TRBD1 (6 bases). The CDR3 region is CASSRQERETQYF. The CDR3 region has the DNA TGTGCCAGCAGCCGACAGGAGAGAGAGACCCAGTACTTC.